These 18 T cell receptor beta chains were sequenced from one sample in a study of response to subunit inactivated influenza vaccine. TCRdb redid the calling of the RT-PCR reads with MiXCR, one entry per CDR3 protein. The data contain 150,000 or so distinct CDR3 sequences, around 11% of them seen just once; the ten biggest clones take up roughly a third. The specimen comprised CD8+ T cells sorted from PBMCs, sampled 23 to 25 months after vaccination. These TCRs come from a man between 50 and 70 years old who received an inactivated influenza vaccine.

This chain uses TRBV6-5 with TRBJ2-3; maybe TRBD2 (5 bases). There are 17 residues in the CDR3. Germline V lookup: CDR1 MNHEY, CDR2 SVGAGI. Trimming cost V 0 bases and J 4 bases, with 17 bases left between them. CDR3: CASSYSRRASVADTQYF. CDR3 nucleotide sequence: TGTGCCAGCAGTTACTCACGGCGGGCATCGGTCGCAGATACGCAGTATTTT.

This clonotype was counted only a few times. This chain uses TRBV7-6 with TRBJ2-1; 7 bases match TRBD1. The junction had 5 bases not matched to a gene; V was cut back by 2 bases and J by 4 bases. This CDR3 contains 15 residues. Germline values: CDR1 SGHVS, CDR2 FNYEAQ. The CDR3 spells CASSLSTTGYNEQFF. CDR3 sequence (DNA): TGTGCCAGCAGCTTATCTACGACAGGGTACAATGAGCAGTTCTTC.

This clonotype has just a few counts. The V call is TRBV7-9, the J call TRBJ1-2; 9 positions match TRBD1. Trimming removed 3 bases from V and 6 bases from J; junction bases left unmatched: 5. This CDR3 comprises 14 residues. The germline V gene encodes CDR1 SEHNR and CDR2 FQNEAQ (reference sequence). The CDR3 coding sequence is TGTGCCAGCAGCTTTGGGGACAGGGTCGATGGCTACACCTTC. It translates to CASSFGDRVDGYTF.

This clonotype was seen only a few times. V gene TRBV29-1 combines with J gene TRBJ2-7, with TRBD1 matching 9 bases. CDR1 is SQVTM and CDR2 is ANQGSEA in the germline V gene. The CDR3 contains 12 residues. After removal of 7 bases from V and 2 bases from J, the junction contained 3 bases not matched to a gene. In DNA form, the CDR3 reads TGCAGCGCCGGGACAGGGCCCTACGAGCAGTACTTC. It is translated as CSAGTGPYEQYF.

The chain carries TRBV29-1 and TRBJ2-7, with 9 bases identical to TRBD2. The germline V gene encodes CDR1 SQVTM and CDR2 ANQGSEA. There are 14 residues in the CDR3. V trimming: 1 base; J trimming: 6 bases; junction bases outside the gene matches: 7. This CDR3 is CSVEGSGRFSEQYF. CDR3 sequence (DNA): TGCAGCGTTGAAGGCAGCGGGAGGTTCAGCGAGCAGTACTTC.

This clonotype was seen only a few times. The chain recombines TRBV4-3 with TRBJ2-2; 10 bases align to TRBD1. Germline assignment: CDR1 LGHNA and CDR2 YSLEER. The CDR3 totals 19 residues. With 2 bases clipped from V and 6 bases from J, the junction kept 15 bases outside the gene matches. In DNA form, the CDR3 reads TGCGCCAGCAGCCAATCTCCGACCTCGGGACAGGGGCAGTCCGGGGAGCTGTTTTTT. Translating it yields CASSQSPTSGQGQSGELFF.

CDR3 coding DNA: TGTGCCAGCACCTCGGGACTATACAATGAGCAGTTCTTC. It translates to CASTSGLYNEQFF. The chain employs TRBV6-2 or TRBV6-3 and TRBJ2-1, with 7 bases aligning to TRBD2. The CDR3 extends over 13 amino acids. Germline V CDR1 and CDR2: MNHEY, SVGEGT. J was trimmed by 4 bases and V by 7 bases; bases with no gene match: 4.

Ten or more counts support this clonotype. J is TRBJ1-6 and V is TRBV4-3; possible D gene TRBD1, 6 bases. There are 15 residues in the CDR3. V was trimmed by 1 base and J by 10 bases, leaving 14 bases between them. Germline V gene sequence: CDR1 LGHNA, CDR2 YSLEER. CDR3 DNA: TGCGCCAGCAGCCAAGTAGGGGGGTTTGGATCACCCCTCCACTTT. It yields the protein CASSQVGGFGSPLHF.

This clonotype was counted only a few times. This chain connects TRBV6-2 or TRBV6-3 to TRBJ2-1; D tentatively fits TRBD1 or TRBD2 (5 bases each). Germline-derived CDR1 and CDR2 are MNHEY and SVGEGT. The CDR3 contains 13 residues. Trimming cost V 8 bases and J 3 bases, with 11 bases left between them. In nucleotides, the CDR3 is TGTGCCAGCGATGGGGGTTACTACAATGAGCAGTTCTTC. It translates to CASDGGYYNEQFF.

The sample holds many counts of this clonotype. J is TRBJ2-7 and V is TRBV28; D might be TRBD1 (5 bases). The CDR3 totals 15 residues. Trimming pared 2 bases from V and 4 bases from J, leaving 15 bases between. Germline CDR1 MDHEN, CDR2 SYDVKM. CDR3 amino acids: CASSLQGVSSYEQYF. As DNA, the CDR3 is TGTGCCAGCAGTTTACAGGGCGTTTCTTCGTACGAGCAGTACTTC.

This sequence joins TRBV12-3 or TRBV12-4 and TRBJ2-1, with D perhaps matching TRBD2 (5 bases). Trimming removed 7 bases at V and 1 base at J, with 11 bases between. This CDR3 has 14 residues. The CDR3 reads CASTASGSYNEQFF. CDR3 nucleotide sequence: TGTGCCAGCACCGCGTCGGGGTCCTACAATGAGCAGTTCTTC.

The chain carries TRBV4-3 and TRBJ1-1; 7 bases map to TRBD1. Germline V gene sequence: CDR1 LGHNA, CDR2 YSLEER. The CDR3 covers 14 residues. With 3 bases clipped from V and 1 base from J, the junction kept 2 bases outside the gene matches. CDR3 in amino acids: CASSQRQGNTEAFF. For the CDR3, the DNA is TGCGCCAGCAGCCAGAGACAGGGGAACACTGAAGCTTTCTTT.

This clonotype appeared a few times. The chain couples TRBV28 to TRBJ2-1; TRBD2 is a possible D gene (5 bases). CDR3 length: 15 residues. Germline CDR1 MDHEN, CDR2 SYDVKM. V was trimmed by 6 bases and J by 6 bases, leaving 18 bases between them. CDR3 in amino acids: CASSKFRRSINEQFF. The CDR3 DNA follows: TGTGCCAGCAGCAAATTTCGGAGGTCCATCAATGAGCAGTTCTTC.

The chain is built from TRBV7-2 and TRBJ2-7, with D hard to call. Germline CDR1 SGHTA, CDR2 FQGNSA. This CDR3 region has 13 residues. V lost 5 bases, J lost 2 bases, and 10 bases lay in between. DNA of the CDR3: TGTGCCAGCAGCCAAAGTATGACCTACGAGCAGTACTTC. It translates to CASSQSMTYEQYF.

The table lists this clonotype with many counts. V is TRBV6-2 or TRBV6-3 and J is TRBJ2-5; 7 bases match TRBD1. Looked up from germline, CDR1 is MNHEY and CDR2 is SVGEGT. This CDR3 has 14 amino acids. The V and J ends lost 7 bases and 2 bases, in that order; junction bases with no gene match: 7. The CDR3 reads CASTRDRIQETQYF. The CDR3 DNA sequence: TGTGCCAGCACCCGGGACAGAATACAAGAGACCCAGTACTTC.

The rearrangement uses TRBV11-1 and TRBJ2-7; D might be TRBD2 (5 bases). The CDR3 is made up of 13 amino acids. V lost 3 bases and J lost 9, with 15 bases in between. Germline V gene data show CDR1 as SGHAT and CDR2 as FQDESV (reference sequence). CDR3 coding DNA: TGTGCCAGCAGCTTGTATTCGGGAATCGGGCAGTACTTC. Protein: CASSLYSGIGQYF. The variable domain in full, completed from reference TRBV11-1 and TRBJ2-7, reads EAEVAQSPRYKITEKSQAVAFWCDPISGHATLYWYRQILGQGPELLVQFQDESVVDDSQLPKDRFSAERLKGVDSTLKIQPAELGDSAMYLCASSLYSGIGQYFGPGTRLTVT.

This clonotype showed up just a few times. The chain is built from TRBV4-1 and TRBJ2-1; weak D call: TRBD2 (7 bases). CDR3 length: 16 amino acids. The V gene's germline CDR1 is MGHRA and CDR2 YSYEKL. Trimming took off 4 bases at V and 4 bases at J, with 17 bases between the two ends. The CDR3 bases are TGCGCCAGCAGCCTGCGGGGGATAGGGGGGTACAATGAGCAGTTCTTC. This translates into CASSLRGIGGYNEQFF.

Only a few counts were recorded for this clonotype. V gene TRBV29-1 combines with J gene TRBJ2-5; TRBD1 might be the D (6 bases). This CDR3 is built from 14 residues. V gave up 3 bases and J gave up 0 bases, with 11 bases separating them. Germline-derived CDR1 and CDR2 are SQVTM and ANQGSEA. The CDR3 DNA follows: TGCAGCGTTGAGGTCGGGGACAACCAAGAGACCCAGTACTTC. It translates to CSVEVGDNQETQYF.